The 25 T cell receptor beta chains in this list originate from one sample, sequenced in a study of shared clonotypes between healthy human individuals. This table comes from immunoSEQ multiplex PCR, and its TCRdb copy is limited to in-frame clones, with some not included. The profile covers about 2 million clones, with 90% to 95% appearing a single time and 0.13% taken by the ten largest. The sequencing sample was made of naive CD4+ T cells sorted from blood. The sample's subset: CD45RA+ positively selected. The receptors were sampled from a young man in good health.

The chain uses TRBV5-6 and TRBJ2-1; D uncertain. The CDR3 has 17 residues. Germline V gives CDR1 SGHDT, CDR2 YYEEEE. V dropped 4 bases and J dropped 0 bases, with 17 bases sitting between them. Here the CDR3 reads CASSRYPGPSSYNEQFF. In DNA, the CDR3 is TGTGCCAGCAGCCGCTACCCCGGCCCAAGCTCCTACAATGAGCAGTTCTTC.

The chain recombines TRBV10-3 with TRBJ1-1; D may be TRBD1 (5 bases). The CDR3 has 15 amino acids. Germline-derived CDR1 and CDR2 are ENHRY and SYGVKD. Between the trimmed V and J ends, which lost 0 bases and 2 bases, there was a span of 10 bases. The CDR3 spells CAISESVGLNTEAFF. The CDR3 nucleotides read TGTGCCATCAGTGAGTCGGTGGGGCTAAACACTGAAGCTTTCTTT.

The chain employs TRBV5-5 and TRBJ2-5, with TRBD2 matching 8 bases. V was clipped by 4 bases and J by 5 bases; unmatched bases: 13. The CDR3 is 16 amino acids. CDR1 SGHKS and CDR2 YYEKEE come from the germline V gene (reference sequence). This chain's CDR3 is CASSLRYQREWETQYF. The CDR3 DNA follows: TGTGCCAGCAGCCTCAGGTACCAGCGGGAGTGGGAGACCCAGTACTTC.

This clone was recorded once. This chain joins TRBV7-2 and TRBJ2-7; the D gene is possibly TRBD2 (6 bases). The CDR3 consists of 14 residues. Germline CDR1 reads SGHTA; CDR2 reads FQGNSA. The V and J ends lost 5 bases and 6 bases respectively, with 17 bases between them. The CDR3 sequence is CASSPSVGSSEQYF. In DNA form, the CDR3 reads TGTGCCAGCAGCCCTAGCGTCGGGAGTAGCGAGCAGTACTTC.

This sequence joins TRBV9 and TRBJ2-7; 7 positions match TRBD1. Trimming at V came to 3 bases and at J to 6 bases, leaving 12 bases not matched to a gene. CDR1 SGDLS and CDR2 YYNGEE come from the germline V gene. The CDR3 length is 15 residues. DNA of the CDR3: TGTGCCAGCAGCGCAAATCTACAGGGGCCCGGCGAGCAGTACTTC. This sequence encodes CASSANLQGPGEQYF.

The chain recombines TRBV2 with TRBJ2-5; D possibly uses TRBD1 or TRBD2 (6 bases each). Germline CDR1 and CDR2: SNHLY and FYNNEI. Deletions cut 4 bases from V and 4 bases from J, with 10 bases between. The CDR3 sequence is 13 residues long. CDR3 sequence: CASSVQGGETQYF. CDR3 sequence (DNA): TGTGCCAGCAGTGTACAGGGAGGAGAGACCCAGTACTTC.

V and J are TRBV5-1 and TRBJ2-2; D gene ambiguous. V dropped 0 bases and J dropped 1 base, with 7 bases sitting between them. There are 15 residues in the CDR3. Germline assignment: CDR1 SGHRS and CDR2 YFSETQ. The CDR3 here is CASSLDQMNTGELFF. The CDR3 region has the DNA TGCGCCAGCAGCTTGGATCAGATGAACACCGGGGAGCTGTTTTTT.

The rearrangement joins TRBV7-9 to TRBJ2-5, with 8 bases that match TRBD2. From germline, CDR1 is SEHNR and CDR2 FQNEAQ (reference sequence). The CDR3 totals 16 residues. Unmatched junction bases numbered 8, after V lost 4 bases and J lost 1 base. DNA for the CDR3: TGTGCCAGCAGCTCTTGGGCGGCGGGGGGCCAAGAGACCCAGTACTTC. Its translation: CASSSWAAGGQETQYF.

The CDR3: CASSQERRGGRLETQYF. The DNA for the CDR3 is TGTGCCAGCAGCCAAGAAAGGCGGGGGGGCCGCCTAGAGACCCAGTACTTC. The chain combines TRBV14 with TRBJ2-5, with 9 bases that match TRBD2. CDR1 SGHDN and CDR2 FVKESK come from the germline V gene. The CDR3 consists of 17 residues. Germline trimming cut 0 bases from V and 4 bases from J; bases unmatched to any gene: 9.

The chain couples TRBV28 to TRBJ2-7; TRBD1 matches 8 bases. There are 15 residues in the CDR3. V trimming: 7 bases; J trimming: 3 bases; junction bases outside the gene matches: 11. The germline CDR1 and CDR2 sequences are MDHEN and SYDVKM. CDR3 sequence: CASTFGGTGGYEQYF. DNA for the CDR3: TGTGCCAGCACTTTCGGCGGGACAGGTGGCTACGAGCAGTACTTC.

J is TRBJ2-5 and V is TRBV9; tentative D call: TRBD2 (5 bases). There are 16 residues in the CDR3. The V gene's germline CDR1 is SGDLS and CDR2 YYNGEE. Trimming removed 0 bases from V and 2 bases from J, with 14 bases in between. The CDR3: CASSVGGNWQQETQYF. The CDR3, as DNA: TGTGCCAGCAGCGTAGGAGGGAATTGGCAACAAGAGACCCAGTACTTC.

The chain recombines TRBV7-2 with TRBJ1-3; D possibly corresponds to TRBD1 (6 bases). Germline-derived CDR1 and CDR2 are SGHTA and FQGNSA. V shed 4 bases and J shed 2 bases, with 9 bases lying between them. The CDR3 has 14 amino acids. Here the CDR3 reads CASSYGTTGNTIYF. The CDR3, as DNA: TGTGCCAGCAGCTACGGGACAACTGGAAACACCATATATTTT.

The J gene is TRBJ2-5, the V gene TRBV25-1; the D is unclear. Looked up from germline, CDR1 is MGHDK and CDR2 is SYGVNS. The CDR3 sequence is 14 residues long. The V and J ends lost 3 bases and 0 bases respectively, with 8 bases between them. Written as DNA, the CDR3 is TGTGCCAGCAGTGATAGACTGTACCAAGAGACCCAGTACTTC. It yields the protein CASSDRLYQETQYF.

To note about this clone: Other DNA sequences within the sample encode an identical CDR3. This chain uses TRBV7-2 with TRBJ2-3; D gene unclear. CDR3 size: 12 residues. The germline V gene has CDR1 SGHTA and CDR2 FQGNSA. V was pared by 5 bases and J by 2 bases, with 5 bases between. CDR3 residues: CASSLPTDTQYF. The CDR3 coding sequence is TGTGCCAGCAGCCTACCCACAGATACGCAGTATTTT.

The chain joins TRBV7-8 to TRBJ1-1, with D perhaps matching TRBD1 (5 bases). The germline CDR1 and CDR2 sequences are SGHVS and FQNEAQ. Trimming took off 4 bases at V and 2 bases at J, with 17 bases between the two ends. The length of the CDR3 is 16 residues. This chain's CDR3 is CASSSTWSQANTEAFF. The CDR3, as DNA: TGTGCCAGCAGCTCTACCTGGTCACAGGCTAACACTGAAGCTTTCTTT.

The chain links TRBV5-1 to TRBJ2-7; unclear D gene. V gave up 0 bases and J gave up 4 bases, with 14 bases separating them. Germline V CDR1 and CDR2: SGHRS, YFSETQ. The CDR3 loop spans 15 amino acids. In DNA, the CDR3 is TGCGCCAGCAGCTTGGGGCAGGTGGGGTTTTACGAGCAGTACTTC. Residues: CASSLGQVGFYEQYF.

V is TRBV7-2 and J is TRBJ1-6; D may be TRBD1 (6 bases). Deletions cut 1 base from V and 8 bases from J, with 12 bases between. The CDR3 covers 15 residues. Per germline, CDR1 SGHTA and CDR2 FQGNSA. Written as DNA, the CDR3 is TGTGCCAGCAGCTTAGGTCAGGGGCTGTATTCACCCCTCCACTTT. This sequence encodes CASSLGQGLYSPLHF.

The rearrangement links TRBV28 to TRBJ2-7; tentative D call: TRBD2 (7 bases). Germline CDR1 and CDR2: MDHEN and SYDVKM. The CDR3 consists of 13 residues. V was clipped by 6 bases and J by 5 bases, with 14 bases between them. The CDR3 loop is CASSQGGGDEQYF. In DNA form, the CDR3 reads TGTGCCAGCAGCCAGGGCGGGGGCGACGAGCAGTACTTC.

This CDR3 reads CASSRIPSTEAFF. DNA of the CDR3: TGTGCCAGCAGCCGAATCCCCAGCACTGAAGCTTTCTTT. The chain uses TRBV11-2 and TRBJ1-1, with no clear D. The CDR3 is made up of 13 amino acids. CDR1 and CDR2 (germline): SGHAT, FQNNGV. V lost 5 bases and J 4 bases, leaving 11 bases between the germline ends.

The chain couples TRBV7-9 to TRBJ2-3; 10 positions agree with TRBD2. CDR3 length: 16 residues. V dropped 5 bases and J dropped 2; count of bases not matched to a gene: 7. Germline CDR1 reads SEHNR; CDR2 reads FQNEAQ (reference sequence). CDR3 DNA sequence: TGTGCCAGCAGCCCCGAAGCGGGGGGGCCCACAGATACGCAGTATTTT. It specifies CASSPEAGGPTDTQYF.

This sequence joins TRBV5-1 and TRBJ2-5, with 10 bases lining up with TRBD2. Per germline, CDR1 SGHRS and CDR2 YFSETQ. The CDR3 has 18 amino acids. V dropped 2 bases and J dropped 0; count of bases not matched to a gene: 10. The CDR3 sequence: CASSFGSSGRGDQETQYF. In DNA form, the CDR3 reads TGCGCCAGCAGCTTTGGGTCTAGCGGGAGAGGCGACCAAGAGACCCAGTACTTC.

This chain connects TRBV6-6 to TRBJ1-1, with D possibly matching TRBD1 (6 bases). Germline values: CDR1 MNHNY, CDR2 SVGAGI (reference sequence). Trimming removed 7 bases at V and 7 bases at J, with 19 bases between. The CDR3 spans 14 residues. In DNA, the CDR3 is TGTGCCAGCAACCCACTTCAGGGGATCAGTGAAGCTTTCTTT. This encodes CASNPLQGISEAFF.

The chain links TRBV5-4 to TRBJ2-5; perhaps TRBD2 as D (6 bases). V was cut by 6 bases and J by 4 bases, with 13 bases left in between. CDR1 is SGHNT, CDR2 YYREEE, per germline (reference sequence). The CDR3 consists of 13 residues. The CDR3 loop is CASTSGGRETQYF. For the CDR3, the DNA is TGTGCCAGCACCTCCGGAGGGCGAGAGACCCAGTACTTC.

The chain is built from TRBV5-4 and TRBJ2-3; 7 bases map to TRBD1. V dropped 1 base and J dropped 3; count of bases not matched to a gene: 8. Germline V gene sequence: CDR1 SGHNT, CDR2 YYREEE (reference sequence). The CDR3 has 16 residues. The CDR3 nucleotides are TGTGCCAGCAGCTTGCGCGCAGGGGGTGGAACAGATACGCAGTATTTT. Protein product: CASSLRAGGGTDTQYF.

This clone occurred once. As DNA, the CDR3 is TGTGCCAGCAGTGAAAGGGGTAGCGGGACCTACAATGAGCAGTTCTTC. This sequence encodes CASSERGSGTYNEQFF. The chain couples TRBV25-1 to TRBJ2-1, with 8 bases lining up with TRBD2. The CDR3 contains 16 residues. V lost 2 bases and J lost 2; bases outside the gene matches: 5. In germline, CDR1 is MGHDK, CDR2 SYGVNS.